This T cell receptor (beta chain) comes out of a study of blood T cells in healthy people across ages. Broader study findings: It was not possible, with unsorted PBMCs, to conclusively compare naive and antigen-experienced cells.

Then a second PCR, running roughly 7 to 11 cycles, was carried out with a sample-barcoded 5' primer and a J-beta primer mix. Sequencing yielded, for each sample, at least 3 million paired-end reads carrying CDR3. MiXCR was run by TCRdb on the 5' RACE reads, yielding one entry per CDR3 protein. The sample has 1 million or so distinct CDR3 sequences; approximately 25% are singletons. The CDR3 is made up of 13 amino acids. V was cut by 2 bases and J by 4 bases, with 8 bases left in between. In germline, CDR1 is SNHLY, CDR2 FYNNEI. This clonotype has more than one count but fewer than ten. Its specificity is unknown. Another study also made use of these data, one on T cells of mothers and their children.

The TCR was taken from a girl aged 2-10 years in good health. Sequences were obtained from blood. This chain connects TRBV2 to TRBJ1-1; maybe TRBD1 (5 bases). The CDR3 DNA is TGTGCCAGCAGTGAACAGGGCATCACTGAAGCTTTCTTT. This sequence encodes CASSEQGITEAFF.